The 25 T cell receptor beta chains given below trace back to one sample, sequenced in a study of metastatic and nonmetastatic thyroid tumors. There were no patients who had received any treatment before thyroid surgery. TCRdb re-analyzed the PCR reads through MiXCR. This table has tens of thousands of clones, around 20% appearing once. Material: blood. All receptors come from a female donor with papillary thyroid cancer or a benign thyroid nodule (not recorded which). Some clones in this sample may be carry-over from other donors' samples.

The chain employs TRBV27 and TRBJ2-2; D gene uncertain. CDR1 is MNHEY, CDR2 SMNVEV, per germline (reference sequence). The CDR3 is made up of 14 amino acids. Trimming took 5 bases from V and 7 from J, leaving 14 bases between them. CDR3 nucleotides: TGTGCCAGCAGTCGTCCCCCGGTGCACGGGGAGCTGTTTTTT. It yields the protein CASSRPPVHGELFF.

This clone was seen repeatedly, ten times or more. This rearrangement joins TRBV30 to TRBJ1-6, with no clear D. The CDR3 spans 13 residues. The germline V gene encodes CDR1 GTSNPN and CDR2 SVGIG (reference sequence). V lost 0 bases, J lost 7 bases, and 7 bases lay in between. The CDR3 DNA follows: TGTGCCTGGAGTGTACAGACCAATTCACCCCTCCACTTT. Its protein is CAWSVQTNSPLHF.

This clone was detected ten times or more. The genes are TRBV20-1 and TRBJ2-1; 9 bases line up with TRBD2. CDR1 DFQATT and CDR2 SNEGSKA come from the germline V gene (reference sequence). J gave up 4 bases and V 6 bases, and 7 bases lay outside the gene matches. The CDR3 is made up of 14 amino acids. The chain's CDR3 is CSAGGGGRYNEQFF. In DNA form, the CDR3 reads TGCAGTGCAGGCGGGGGGGGCAGGTACAATGAGCAGTTCTTC.

This clone was picked up many times. The V gene is TRBV5-4, the J gene TRBJ2-7; possible D gene TRBD2, 5 bases. Germline CDR1 and CDR2: SGHNT and YYREEE (reference sequence). CDR3 size: 13 residues. V dropped 4 bases and J dropped 3 bases, with 11 bases sitting between them. CDR3 residues: CASSVGDSYEQYF. As DNA, the CDR3 is TGTGCCAGCAGCGTCGGGGATAGCTACGAGCAGTACTTC.

This clone has just a few counts. J is TRBJ2-7 and V is TRBV5-6, with D perhaps TRBD1 or TRBD2 (5 bases each). CDR1 SGHDT and CDR2 YYEEEE come from the germline V gene. Trimming cost V 0 bases and J 4 bases, with 14 bases left between them. This CDR3 is 15 amino acids long. This CDR3 is CASSLERRGQYEQYF. The CDR3 DNA sequence: TGTGCCAGCAGCTTGGAGCGCCGGGGCCAGTACGAGCAGTACTTC.

Note on this clone: A much larger clone sits a single nucleotide away, making a read error possible. The chain employs TRBV2 and TRBJ2-3; 7 nucleotides match TRBD2. CDR1 is SNHLY, CDR2 FYNNEI, per germline. The CDR3 extends over 16 amino acids. The ends lost 6 bases at V and 0 bases at J; junction bases unmatched: 9. DNA of the CDR3: TGTGCCAGCAGACTCCCCTGGACTAGTAGCACAGATACGCAGTATTTT. Translated: CASRLPWTSSTDTQYF.

This clone was counted once. The V and J genes are TRBV4-2 and TRBJ2-7; 9 bases align to TRBD2. The CDR3 sequence is 15 residues long. The V segment lost 3 bases and the J segment 6 bases; nucleotides outside the gene matches: 9. Germline V lookup: CDR1 LGHNA, CDR2 YNFKEQ. CDR3 bases: TGTGCCAGCAGCCACGAGGGTGGACTAGCGATCGAGCAGTACTTC. Its translation: CASSHEGGLAIEQYF.

This clone was seen a few times. CDR3 in amino acids: CASRSSAVGPDTQYF. CDR3 coding DNA: TGCGCCAGCCGATCCTCAGCGGTAGGGCCGGATACGCAGTATTTT. This sequence joins TRBV10-2 and TRBJ2-3; a weak D match, TRBD2 (5 bases). Germline V gene lookup returns CDR1 WSHSY and CDR2 SAAADI. Trimming left V 8 bases short and J 6 bases short, with 21 bases between. This CDR3 is 15 amino acids long.

This clone was counted at least ten times. The chain has TRBV3-1 and TRBJ2-4; a possible D gene is TRBD1 (6 bases). Trimming removed 0 bases at V and 8 bases at J, with 14 bases between. The CDR3 totals 15 residues. Germline V gives CDR1 LGHDT, CDR2 YNNKEL (reference sequence). In DNA form, the CDR3 reads TGTGCCAGCAGCCAAGATGAGTACAGGGCGGACATTCAGTACTTC. Translated, it gives CASSQDEYRADIQYF.

This clone was picked up many times. V and J are TRBV10-3 and TRBJ2-7; no definite D call. The germline gives CDR1 ENHRY, CDR2 SYGVKD. CDR3 length: 14 amino acids. The V end lost 6 bases, the J end lost 7 bases, and 19 bases lay between the germline ends. The CDR3, as DNA: TGTGCCATCAGGACCCACCTTCAATCCGGAGAGCAGTACTTC. Its translation is CAIRTHLQSGEQYF.

This clone appeared a few times. The rearrangement links TRBV6-1 to TRBJ1-2; weak D call: TRBD1 (5 bases). Trimming pared 3 bases from V and 2 bases from J, leaving 7 bases between. The CDR3 is 13 residues long. CDR1 is MNHNS and CDR2 is SASEGT in the germline V gene. CDR3 in amino acids: CASSDQGNYGYTF. The DNA for the CDR3 is TGTGCCAGCAGTGATCAGGGCAACTATGGCTACACCTTC.

Many counts were recorded for this clone. The sample contains more than one DNA sequence encoding this CDR3. The chain has TRBV7-6 and TRBJ2-5; the D gene could be TRBD1 or TRBD2 (5 bases each). The ends were cut back, 5 bases at V and 2 bases at J, with 9 bases in the middle. Germline lookup yields CDR1 SGHVS and CDR2 FNYEAQ. The CDR3 is made up of 13 amino acids. The CDR3 is CASSRGRQETQYF. The CDR3 nucleotides read TGTGCCAGCAGCAGGGGACGACAAGAGACCCAGTACTTC. The whole variable domain, remainder taken from reference TRBV7-6 and TRBJ2-5, is GAGVSQSPRYKVTKRGQDVALRCDPISGHVSLYWYRQALGQGPEFLTYFNYEAQQDKSGLPNDRFSAERPEGSISTLTIQRTEQRDSAMYRCASSRGRQETQYFGPGTRLLVL.

This clone appeared many times. The CDR3 here is CASSGRTSGDYEQYF. The CDR3 nucleotides are TGTGCCAGCAGCGGGCGGACTAGCGGGGACTACGAGCAGTACTTC. This rearrangement joins TRBV11-3 to TRBJ2-7, with 12 nucleotides matching TRBD2. Germline lookup yields CDR1 SGHNT and CDR2 YENEEA. The length of the CDR3 is 15 residues. Trimming at V came to 5 bases and at J to 3 bases, leaving 5 bases not matched to a gene.

This clone was detected many times. The rearrangement links TRBV14 to TRBJ2-3; D is undetermined. The germline V gene encodes CDR1 SGHDN and CDR2 FVKESK. The CDR3 has 13 amino acids. V lost 1 base and J lost 7, with 9 bases in between. CDR3 sequence (DNA): TGTGCCAGCAGCCAAGGCCCCGCCAATACGCAGTATTTT. Its protein is CASSQGPANTQYF.

This clone was recorded many times. A much larger clone is a single base away; this may be a read error. This sample also contains other DNA sequences that code for the same CDR3. This sequence joins TRBV28 and TRBJ2-4, with a weak D call TRBD2 (5 bases). Trimming cost V 6 bases and J 0 bases, with 9 bases left between them. Germline assignment: CDR1 MDHEN and CDR2 SYDVKM. CDR3 length: 14 amino acids. As DNA, the CDR3 is TGTGCCAGCAGCGAAGGACTAGCCAAAAACATTCAGTACTTC. Amino acid sequence: CASSEGLAKNIQYF.

There are many counts of this clone. The chain carries TRBV5-1 and TRBJ2-7; D is possibly TRBD2 (5 bases). The CDR3 totals 14 residues. V lost 5 bases and J lost 3, with 15 bases in between. Germline CDR1 reads SGHRS; CDR2 reads YFSETQ. The CDR3 nucleotides read TGCGCCAGCAGAAGGGTGGCCGGGAACTACGAGCAGTACTTC. Translated, it gives CASRRVAGNYEQYF.

This clone was detected only a few times. A much larger clone lies a single base off, so this may be a read error. CDR3 residues: CASSGEPRGAEEAQYF. Here the CDR3 DNA reads TGTGCCAGCAGCGGGGAACCGAGGGGGGCGGAGGAGGCCCAGTACTTC. This chain joins TRBV4-2 and TRBJ2-5; tentatively, D is TRBD1 or TRBD2 (6 bases each). The V gene's germline CDR1 is LGHNA and CDR2 YNFKEQ. V lost 5 bases to trimming and J lost 9 bases, with 25 bases between them. The CDR3 length is 16 residues.

This clone came up a few times. A read error may account for a junction end that differs from germline. The rearrangement uses TRBV6-5 and TRBJ2-3; 9 bases agree with TRBD2. CDR3 length equals 16 residues. The germline V gene has CDR1 MNHEY and CDR2 SVGAGI. CDR3 DNA: TGTGCCAGCAGTTCCTCTAGCGGGACTGTCACATATACGCAGTATTTT. Its protein is CASSSSSGTVTYTQYF.

This clone was recorded many times. The chain carries TRBV25-1 and TRBJ1-6, with D tentatively TRBD1 (6 bases). CDR3 length: 16 amino acids. Per germline, CDR1 MGHDK and CDR2 SYGVNS. V lost 3 bases, J lost 7 bases, and 16 bases lay in between. Here the CDR3 reads CASSEHGRGSNSPLHF. CDR3 coding DNA: TGTGCCAGCAGTGAGCATGGCAGGGGCTCCAATTCACCCCTCCACTTT.

This clone was observed many times. This chain joins TRBV6-4 and TRBJ2-3; possibly TRBD2 for D (7 bases). Per germline, CDR1 MRHNA and CDR2 SNTAGT. Deletions cut 5 bases from V and 5 bases from J, with 14 bases between. The CDR3 is made up of 14 amino acids. CDR3 sequence: CASSSTGGGDTQYF. For the CDR3, the DNA is TGTGCCAGCAGTTCGACAGGCGGGGGAGATACGCAGTATTTT.

This chain uses TRBV11-3 with TRBJ1-4, with unresolved D. The CDR3 contains 13 residues. The germline V gene encodes CDR1 SGHNT and CDR2 YENEEA. The V and J ends lost 8 bases and 4 bases respectively, with 11 bases between them. This CDR3 reads CASGSTVNEKLFF. CDR3 DNA sequence: TGTGCCAGCGGCTCAACAGTTAATGAAAAACTGTTTTTT. The entire variable domain, with the rest obtained from reference TRBV11-3 and TRBJ1-4, is as follows: EAGVVQSPRYKIIEKKQPVAFWCNPISGHNTLYWYLQNLGQGPELLIRYENEEAVDDSQLPKDRFSAERLKGVDSTLKIQPAELGDSAVYLCASGSTVNEKLFFGSGTQLSVL.

With regard to this clone: A much larger clone differs by one base, so this may be a read error. This is likely a read error, given that the CDR3 carries no conserved phenylalanine or tryptophan at its end. This CDR3 is also generated by other DNA sequences in the sample. CDR3 nucleotide sequence: TGTGCCAGCAGCGGACAGGTAGGGAAGGGGGGCTACACCTCC. The encoded protein is CASSGQVGKGGYTS. The V call is TRBV9, the J call TRBJ1-2, with a tentative D call TRBD1 (6 bases). Germline lookup yields CDR1 SGDLS and CDR2 YYNGEE. V was clipped by 3 bases and J by 8 bases, with 17 bases between them. The CDR3 length is 14 residues.

The chain is built from TRBV6-1 and TRBJ2-2; a possible D gene is TRBD1 (5 bases). The CDR3 contains 12 residues. V lost 8 bases and J lost 11, with 15 bases in between. Per germline, CDR1 MNHNS and CDR2 SASEGT. CDR3 residues: CASRGASVELFF. Here the CDR3 DNA reads TGTGCCAGCCGTGGGGCGAGCGTTGAGCTGTTTTTT.

This clone was picked up many times. V usage is TRBV9 and J usage is TRBJ2-1; 11 bases map to TRBD1. J gave up 6 bases and V 0 bases, and 11 bases lay outside the gene matches. Germline lookup yields CDR1 SGDLS and CDR2 YYNGEE. This CDR3 comprises 18 residues. The CDR3 bases are TGTGCCAGCAGCGTAGAAGTTTGGGGGACAGGGGGATCCAATGAGCAGTTCTTC. It encodes CASSVEVWGTGGSNEQFF.

This clone was seen a handful of times. This sequence joins TRBV18 and TRBJ1-2; 8 bases fit TRBD1. The trim removed 6 bases at V and 6 bases at J, leaving 3 bases unmatched. The length of the CDR3 is 12 residues. Per germline, CDR1 KGHSH and CDR2 LQKENI. CDR3 sequence reads: CASSGTGDGYTF. The CDR3 nucleotides read TGTGCCAGCTCCGGGACAGGCGATGGCTACACCTTC.